The next 19 T cell receptor beta chains were all read from a single sample in a study of cytomegalovirus exposure and HLA in healthy donors. A multiplex PCR was run with 60 Vbeta primers and 13 Jbeta primers. Here immunoSEQ multiplex PCR was the method, and the copy in TCRdb shows in-frame clones only, minus some. The data hold approximately 170,000 clones, with 79% observed a single time. The sample was PBMCs. The origin of the receptors is a woman aged 45-65 years in good health and CMV-seronegative.

This chain links TRBV5-1 with TRBJ2-5, with TRBD1 identical over 10 bases. Germline V gene lookup returns CDR1 SGHRS and CDR2 YFSETQ. The trim removed 3 bases at V and 3 bases at J, leaving 2 bases unmatched. The CDR3 contains 14 residues. The DNA for the CDR3 is TGCGCCAGCAGCTGGGGACAGGGGAAAGAGACCCAGTACTTC. This encodes CASSWGQGKETQYF. The entire variable domain, with the rest obtained from reference TRBV5-1 and TRBJ2-5, is as follows: KAGVTQTPRYLIKTRGQQVTLSCSPISGHRSVSWYQQTPGQGLQFLFEYFSETQRNKGNFPGRFSGRQFSNSRSEMNVSTLELGDSALYLCASSWGQGKETQYFGPGTRLLVL.

The V and J genes are TRBV19 and TRBJ1-3; TRBD1 matches at 7 bases. Trimming at V came to 7 bases and at J to 1 base, leaving 4 bases not matched to a gene. In germline, CDR1 is LNHDA, CDR2 SQIVND (reference sequence). The CDR3 length is 14 residues. Written as DNA, the CDR3 is TGTGCCAGTACCGACAGGGTATCTGGAAACACCATATATTTT. Translating gives CASTDRVSGNTIYF.

The CDR3 reads CASSPRVGLAAREPQYF. The CDR3 DNA follows: TGTGCCAGCAGCCCCCGGGTGGGACTAGCGGCACGTGAGCCGCAGTATTTT. J is TRBJ2-3 and V is TRBV7-6, with TRBD2 matching over 11 bases. Germline CDR1 SGHVS, CDR2 FNYEAQ. CDR3 length: 17 residues. V dropped 5 bases and J dropped 10; count of bases not matched to a gene: 17.

V is TRBV10-3 and J is TRBJ2-7; D uncertain. CDR3 size: 11 residues. Trimming took off 6 bases at V and 0 bases at J, with 3 bases between the two ends. Germline assignment: CDR1 ENHRY and CDR2 SYGVKD. CDR3: CAISSSYEQYF. CDR3 coding DNA: TGTGCCATCAGCAGCTCCTACGAGCAGTACTTC.

The CDR3 nucleotides are TGTGCCAGCAGCGTAGTATCCTCGGACAATGAGCAGTTCTTC. Its protein product is CASSVVSSDNEQFF. This rearrangement joins TRBV9 to TRBJ2-1, with D unclear. This CDR3 comprises 14 residues. Germline CDR1 reads SGDLS; CDR2 reads YYNGEE. The germline V and J ends were trimmed by 0 bases and 5 bases, with 9 bases remaining between them.

The rearrangement links TRBV28 to TRBJ2-1; 10 bases map to TRBD2. This CDR3 contains 13 residues. Looked up from germline, CDR1 is MDHEN and CDR2 is SYDVKM. J was trimmed by 3 bases and V by 10 bases; bases with no gene match: 3. CDR3 sequence (DNA): TGTGCCACAATAGCGGGAGGCTACAATGAGCAGTTCTTC. It yields the protein CATIAGGYNEQFF.

About this clone itself: Other DNA variants within this sample encode the same CDR3. The gene calls are TRBV7-9 and TRBJ1-6; D gene uncertain. Deletions cut 6 bases from V and 10 bases from J, with 13 bases between. Germline loops: CDR1 SEHNR, CDR2 FQNEAQ (reference sequence). The CDR3 is 13 amino acids. CDR3 sequence: CASSIKSESPLHF. The CDR3 DNA reads TGTGCCAGCAGTATCAAGTCTGAGTCACCCCTCCACTTT.

This chain connects TRBV14 to TRBJ2-2; 8 bases match TRBD2. The CDR3 consists of 17 residues. Germline V CDR1 and CDR2: SGHDN, FVKESK. V lost 4 bases to trimming and J lost 5 bases; unmatched junction nucleotides: 12. This CDR3 reads CASSLRTGSGVTGELFF. CDR3 bases: TGTGCCAGCAGCCTCAGAACGGGTAGCGGGGTTACCGGGGAGCTGTTTTTT.

This clone showed up just once. J is TRBJ2-7 and V is TRBV5-1; perhaps TRBD1 as D (8 bases). The CDR3 consists of 15 residues. CDR1 SGHRS and CDR2 YFSETQ come from the germline V gene. V lost 6 bases and J lost 2, with 18 bases in between. CDR3 in DNA: TGCGCCAGCATGTTGGGGGGGACAGGCGCCTACGAGCAGTACTTC. Translated: CASMLGGTGAYEQYF.

This rearrangement joins TRBV4-2 to TRBJ2-3, with 10 bases that match TRBD2. Germline V lookup: CDR1 LGHNA, CDR2 YNFKEQ. Trimming took 0 bases from V and 0 from J; bases not matched to a gene: 6. The CDR3 covers 18 residues. This CDR3 reads CASSQEALGLASTDTQYF. DNA for the CDR3: TGTGCCAGCAGCCAAGAGGCCCTGGGACTAGCGAGCACAGATACGCAGTATTTT.

The CDR3 DNA follows: TGTGCCAGCAGTTTAGGACAGTACCAGAACACTGAAGCTTTCTTT. It codes for CASSLGQYQNTEAFF. The V and J genes are TRBV28 and TRBJ1-1; possibly TRBD1 for D (6 bases). V lost 2 bases to trimming and J lost 1 base, with 11 bases between them. The CDR3 is 15 residues long. The germline V gene has CDR1 MDHEN and CDR2 SYDVKM.

There are a few counts of this clone. The sample holds other DNA sequences that translate to the same CDR3. This rearrangement joins TRBV5-1 to TRBJ2-5; D ambiguous. Trimming took off 4 bases at V and 1 base at J, with 2 bases between the two ends. Germline lookup yields CDR1 SGHRS and CDR2 YFSETQ. This CDR3 spans 11 amino acids. CDR3 nucleotide sequence: TGCGCCAGCAGCCTCCAAGAGACCCAGTACTTC. This encodes CASSLQETQYF. The entire variable domain, with the rest obtained from reference TRBV5-1 and TRBJ2-5, is as follows: KAGVTQTPRYLIKTRGQQVTLSCSPISGHRSVSWYQQTPGQGLQFLFEYFSETQRNKGNFPGRFSGRQFSNSRSEMNVSTLELGDSALYLCASSLQETQYFGPGTRLLVL.

This clone was detected only a few times. The limits of the CDR3 on the DNA are not certain, so only TCRdb's listed CDR3 is given. The V and J genes are TRBV4-3 and TRBJ2-3; the D call in the table, TRBD1, was not verified against the DNA. From germline, CDR1 is LGHNA and CDR2 YSLEER. Ends included, the CDR3 has 13 residues. The CDR3 spells CASSQDWGQGIGF.

The chain joins TRBV18 to TRBJ2-7, with 8 bases that match TRBD1. Unmatched junction bases numbered 11, after V lost 2 bases and J lost 5 bases. Germline CDR1 KGHSH, CDR2 LQKENI. CDR3 length: 16 residues. The CDR3 bases are TGTGCCAGCTCACCATCCCTAGGGACAGGCGACCACGAGCAGTACTTC. It translates to CASSPSLGTGDHEQYF.

The rearrangement uses TRBV27 and TRBJ2-7; tentative D call: TRBD1 (6 bases). Deletions cut 1 base from V and 2 bases from J, with 12 bases between. Per germline, CDR1 MNHEY and CDR2 SMNVEV (reference sequence). The CDR3 sequence is 15 residues long. The CDR3 sequence is CASSLLSGATYEQYF. Here the CDR3 DNA reads TGTGCCAGCAGTTTATTGTCAGGGGCGACCTACGAGCAGTACTTC.

V usage is TRBV6-1 and J usage is TRBJ1-6; D is unresolved. V lost 9 bases and J lost 3, with 9 bases in between. The germline V gene encodes CDR1 MNHNS and CDR2 SASEGT. The CDR3 has 13 residues. DNA for the CDR3: TGTGCCAGGCTACCCATCTATAATTCACCCCTCCACTTT. This sequence encodes CARLPIYNSPLHF.

This chain uses TRBV7-2 with TRBJ2-2; D remains ambiguous. Deletions cut 5 bases from V and 3 bases from J, with 13 bases between. The V gene's germline CDR1 is SGHTA and CDR2 FQGNSA. This CDR3 contains 15 residues. CDR3 sequence: CASSGSVRDTGELFF. DNA for the CDR3: TGTGCCAGCAGCGGATCAGTACGGGACACCGGGGAGCTGTTTTTT.

J is TRBJ1-5 and V is TRBV28; no clear D gene. CDR3 length: 14 residues. Germline CDR1 MDHEN, CDR2 SYDVKM. The germline V and J ends were trimmed by 5 bases and 0 bases, with 8 bases remaining between them. This CDR3 is CASSQTFSNQPQHF. The CDR3 nucleotides read TGTGCCAGCAGTCAAACATTTAGCAATCAGCCCCAGCATTTT.

The chain joins TRBV25-1 to TRBJ2-4, with TRBD1 matching over 7 bases. The germline V gene has CDR1 MGHDK and CDR2 SYGVNS. The CDR3 runs 12 residues. J lost 11 bases, V lost 2 bases, and 3 bases had no gene match. The CDR3 bases are TGTGCCAGCAGTGAAAATGACAGGGTTCAGTACTTC. Translation gives CASSENDRVQYF.